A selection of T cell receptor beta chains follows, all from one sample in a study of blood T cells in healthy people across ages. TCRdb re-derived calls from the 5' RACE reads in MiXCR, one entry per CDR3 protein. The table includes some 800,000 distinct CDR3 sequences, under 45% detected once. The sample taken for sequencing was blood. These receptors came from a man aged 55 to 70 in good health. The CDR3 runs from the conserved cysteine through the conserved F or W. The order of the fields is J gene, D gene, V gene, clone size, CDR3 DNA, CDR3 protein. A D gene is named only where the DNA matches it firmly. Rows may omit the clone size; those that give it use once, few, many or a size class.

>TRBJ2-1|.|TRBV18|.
TGTGCCAGCTCACCGCGCGGGGTTTACAATGAGCAGTTCTTC
CASSPRGVYNEQFF
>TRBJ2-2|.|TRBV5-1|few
TGCGCCAGCAGCCCGGACAGCGCGGTGGGGAACACCGGGGAGCTGTTTTTT
CASSPDSAVGNTGELFF
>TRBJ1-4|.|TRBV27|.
TGTGCCAGCAGTTTAGTCGGCACAGGGGAAAAACTGTTTTTT
CASSLVGTGEKLFF
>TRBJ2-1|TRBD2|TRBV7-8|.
TGTGCCAGCAGTCAACTAGCGGGGGGTATCTCCTACAATGAGCAGTTCTTC
CASSQLAGGISYNEQFF
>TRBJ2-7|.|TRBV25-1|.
TGTGCCAGCAGTGGAACAGGGCCTGCCTACGAGCAGTACTTC
CASSGTGPAYEQYF
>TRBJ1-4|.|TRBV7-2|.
TGTGCCAGCAGCTCGGCCAGCGACCCGAATGAAAAACTGTTTTTT
CASSSASDPNEKLFF
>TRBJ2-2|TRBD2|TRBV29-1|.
TGCAGCGTTCAGCAAGTAGCGGGGGGAAACACCGGGGAGCTGTTTTTT
CSVQQVAGGNTGELFF
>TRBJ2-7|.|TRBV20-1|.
TGCAGTGCTAGAGATCTAGGGCAGTCCGACTACGAGCAGTACTTC
CSARDLGQSDYEQYF
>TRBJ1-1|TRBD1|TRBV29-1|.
TGCAGCGCAGAAACTGGGGGACAGGTGCTTACTGAAGCTTTCTTT
CSAETGGQVLTEAFF
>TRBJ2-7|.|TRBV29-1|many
TGCAGCGTTGGTGAAGGCTATTCCTACGAGCAGTACTTC
CSVGEGYSYEQYF
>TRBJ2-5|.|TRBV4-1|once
TGCGCCAGCAATGAGACAGAGGGCCAAGAGACCCAGTACTTC
CASNETEGQETQYF
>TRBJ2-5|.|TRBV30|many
TGTGCCTGGAGCACGGGGATTACGGAGACCCAGTACTTC
CAWSTGITETQYF
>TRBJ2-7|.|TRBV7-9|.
TGTGCCAGCAGCTTAGGCGGGGCATACAATGAGCAGTACTTC
CASSLGGAYNEQYF
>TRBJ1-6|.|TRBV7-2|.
TGTGCCAGCAGCTTAGTACTGGGATCTAGTTCACCCCTCCACTTT
CASSLVLGSSSPLHF
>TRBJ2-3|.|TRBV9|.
TGTGCCAGCAGCGTAGTGGGGGCTTCAGATACGCAGTATTTT
CASSVVGASDTQYF
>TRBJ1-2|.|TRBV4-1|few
TGCGCCAGCAGCCAAGATACAGCTACCTCTTCCTATGGCTACACCTTC
CASSQDTATSSYGYTF
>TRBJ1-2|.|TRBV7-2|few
TGTGCCAGCAGCTTAGGAGGGGTCAGGAGCTTGGTCGGCTACACCTTC
CASSLGGVRSLVGYTF
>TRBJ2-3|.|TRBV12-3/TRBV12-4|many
TGTGCCAGCAGTTTGTTCAGGTCAGAATTTAACCTCGGCACAGATACGCAGTATTTT
CASSLFRSEFNLGTDTQYF
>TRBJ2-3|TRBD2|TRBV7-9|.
TGTGCCAGCAGCTTAGCGGAGCGGGGGGGCACAGATACGCAGTATTTT
CASSLAERGGTDTQYF
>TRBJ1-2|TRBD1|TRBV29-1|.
TGCAGCGTTGAAGCGGGGACAGATCTATATGGCTACACCTTC
CSVEAGTDLYGYTF
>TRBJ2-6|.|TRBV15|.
TGTGCCACCAGCAGAGATAGGAGGCACTCTGGGGCCAACGTCCTGACTTTC
CATSRDRRHSGANVLTF
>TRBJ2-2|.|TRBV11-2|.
TGTGCCAGCACCATTCCTCTCGCCGGGAACACCGGGGAGCTGTTTTTT
CASTIPLAGNTGELFF
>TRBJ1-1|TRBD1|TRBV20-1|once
TGCGTTTTGTATGGGACAGGGGATACTGAAGCTTTCTTT
CVLYGTGDTEAFF
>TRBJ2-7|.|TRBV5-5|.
TGTGCCAGCAGCTTCCAGGGGACCCGATACGAGCAGTACTTC
CASSFQGTRYEQYF
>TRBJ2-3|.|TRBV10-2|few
TGCGCCACCAAACTACGTCGCACAGATACGCAGTATTTT
CATKLRRTDTQYF
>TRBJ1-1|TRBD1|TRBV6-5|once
TGTGCCAGCAGTTACGGTGGGACAGGGGTGATGAACACTGAAGCTTTCTTT
CASSYGGTGVMNTEAFF
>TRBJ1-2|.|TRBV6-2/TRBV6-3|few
TGTGCCAGCAGTGAGATTGGGACATTTATGGACTATGGCTACACCTTC
CASSEIGTFMDYGYTF
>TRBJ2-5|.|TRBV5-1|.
TGCGCCAGCAGCTTGGACCCTGAAGAGACCCAGTACTTC
CASSLDPEETQYF
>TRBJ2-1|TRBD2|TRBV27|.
TGTGCCAGCAGTTTAGCCCCTAGCGGGTTGAGCTCCTACAATGAGCAGTTCTTC
CASSLAPSGLSSYNEQFF
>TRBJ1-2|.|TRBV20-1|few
TGCAGTGCCGAAGCAGGGAACTATGGCTACACCTTC
CSAEAGNYGYTF
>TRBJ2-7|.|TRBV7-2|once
TGTGCCAGCAGCTTAGCAGTGCGGGCAAACGAGCAGTACTTC
CASSLAVRANEQYF
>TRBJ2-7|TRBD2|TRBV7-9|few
TGTGCCAGCAGCTTAAGTGCCGGGGGGGACTACGAGCAGTACTTC
CASSLSAGGDYEQYF
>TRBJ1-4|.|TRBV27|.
TGTGCCAGCAAGGGGATAGGCGGCGGGGAAAAACTGTTTTTT
CASKGIGGGEKLFF
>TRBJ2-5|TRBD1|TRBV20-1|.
TGCAGTGCTAGTAGCGTGACAGGGGGCCTCTACGAACAGTACTTC
CSASSVTGGLYEQYF
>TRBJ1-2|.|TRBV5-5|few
TGTGCCAGCAGCTTAACTGTCGTGGATGGTGGCTACACCTTC
CASSLTVVDGGYTF
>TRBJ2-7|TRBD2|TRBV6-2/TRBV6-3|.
TGTGCCAGCAGTGACCCCCTAGCGGGGCTAACCTACGAGCAGTACTTC
CASSDPLAGLTYEQYF
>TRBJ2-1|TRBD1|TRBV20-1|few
TGCAGTGCTCAGACCGGGACAGGGCACAATGAGCAGTTCTTC
CSAQTGTGHNEQFF
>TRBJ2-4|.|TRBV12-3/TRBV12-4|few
TGTGCCAGCAGTTTTGACAGCTCCAGCCCTACTCAGCAGTACTTC
CASSFDSSSPTQQYF
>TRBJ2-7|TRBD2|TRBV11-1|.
TGTGCCAGCAGCTTGAGCCCGACTAGCGGGAGCAATGAGCAGTACTTC
CASSLSPTSGSNEQYF
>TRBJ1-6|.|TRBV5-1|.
TGCGCCAGCAGCGGGTCCGGGGCAGGTAATTCACCCCTCCACTTT
CASSGSGAGNSPLHF
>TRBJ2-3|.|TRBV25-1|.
TGTGCCAGCAGTGCAGCGGGCTCTAGCACAGATACGCAGTATTTT
CASSAAGSSTDTQYF
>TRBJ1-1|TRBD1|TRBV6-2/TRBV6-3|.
TGTGCCAGCAGTCAAAACCCTGGACAGGGCAACACTGAAGCTTTCTTT
CASSQNPGQGNTEAFF
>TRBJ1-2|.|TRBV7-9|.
TGTGCCAGCAGCTTAGGGGACAAGGGCCCCACGGGTAGCTACACCTTC
CASSLGDKGPTGSYTF
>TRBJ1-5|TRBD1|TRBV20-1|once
TGCAGTGCTACTCGACAGGGGGTATACAATCAGCCCCAGCATTTT
CSATRQGVYNQPQHF
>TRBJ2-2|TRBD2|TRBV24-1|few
TGTGCCACCCGGGGGACTAGCGGGGGGGCGTCTTCGAACACCGGGGAGCTGTTTTTT
CATRGTSGGASSNTGELFF
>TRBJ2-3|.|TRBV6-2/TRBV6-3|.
TGTGCCAGCAGTTATCATTCTCCGAGGGGGGGCATCAGAGATACGCAGTATTTT
CASSYHSPRGGIRDTQYF
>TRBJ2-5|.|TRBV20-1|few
TGCAGTGCTAGTCCCAGGGAAGAGACCCAGTACTTC
CSASPREETQYF
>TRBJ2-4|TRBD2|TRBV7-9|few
TGTGCCAGCAGCCTCGGAGCTAGCGGGCTAGCCAAAAACATTCAGTACTTC
CASSLGASGLAKNIQYF
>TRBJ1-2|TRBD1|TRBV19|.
TGTGCCGGTGACAAACAGGGGGCTGGGGGCTACACCTTC
CAGDKQGAGGYTF
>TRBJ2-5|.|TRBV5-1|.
TGCGCCAGCAGCTTGTCCCTGACAGGAGGGACCCAGTACTTC
CASSLSLTGGTQYF